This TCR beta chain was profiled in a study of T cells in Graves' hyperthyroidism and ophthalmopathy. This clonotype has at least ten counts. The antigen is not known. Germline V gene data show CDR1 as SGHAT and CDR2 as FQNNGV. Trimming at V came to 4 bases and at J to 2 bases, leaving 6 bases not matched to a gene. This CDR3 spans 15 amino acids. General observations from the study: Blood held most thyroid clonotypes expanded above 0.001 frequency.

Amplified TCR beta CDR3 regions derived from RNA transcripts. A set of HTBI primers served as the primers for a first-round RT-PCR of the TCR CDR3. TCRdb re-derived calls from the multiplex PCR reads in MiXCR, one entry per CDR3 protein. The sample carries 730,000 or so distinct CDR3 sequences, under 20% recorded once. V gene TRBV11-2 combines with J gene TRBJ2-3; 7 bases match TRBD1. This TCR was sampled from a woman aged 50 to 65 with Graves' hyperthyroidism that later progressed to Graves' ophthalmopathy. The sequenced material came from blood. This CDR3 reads CASSSGQTNTDTQYF. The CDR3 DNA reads TGTGCCAGCAGCTCGGGACAGACTAACACAGATACGCAGTATTTT.